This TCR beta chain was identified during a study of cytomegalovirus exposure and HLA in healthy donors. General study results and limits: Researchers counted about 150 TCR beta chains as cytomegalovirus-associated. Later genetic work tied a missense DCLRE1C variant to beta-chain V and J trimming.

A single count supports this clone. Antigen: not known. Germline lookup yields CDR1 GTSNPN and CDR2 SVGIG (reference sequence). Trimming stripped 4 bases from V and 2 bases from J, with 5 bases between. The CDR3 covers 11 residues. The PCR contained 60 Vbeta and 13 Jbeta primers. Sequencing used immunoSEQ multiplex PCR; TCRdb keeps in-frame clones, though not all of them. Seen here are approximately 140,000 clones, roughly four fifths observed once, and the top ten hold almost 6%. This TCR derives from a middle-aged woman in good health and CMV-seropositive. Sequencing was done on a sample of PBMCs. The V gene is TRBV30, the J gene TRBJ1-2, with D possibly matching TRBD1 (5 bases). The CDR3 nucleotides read TGTGCCTGGACAGGGAACTATGGCTACACCTTC. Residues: CAWTGNYGYTF.